The rows below give T cell receptor beta chains drawn from one sample of a study of blood T cell repertoires in COVID-19. Generated by immunoSEQ multiplex PCR, the TCRdb table keeps only in-frame clones and is missing some. The sample contains about 190,000 clones, roughly nine tenths of which appear only once. Specimen: peripheral blood. These receptors came from a man between 25 and 39 years old with acute or convalescent COVID-19. The CDR3 runs from the conserved cysteine through the conserved F or W. Fields, in order: V gene, D gene, J gene, CDR3 DNA, CDR3 protein. A D gene is named only where the DNA matches it firmly.

>TRBV3-1/TRBV3-2|TRBD2|TRBJ2-2
TGTGCCAGCAGCGGAACTAGCGGGGGTGCCGGGGAGCTGTTTTTT
CASSGTSGGAGELFF
>TRBV9|TRBD1|TRBJ1-3
TGTGCCAGCAGCCCCCGGACAGGGGTTAACACCATATATTTT
CASSPRTGVNTIYF
>TRBV27|NA|TRBJ2-2
TGTGCCAGCAGTTATGTACTTAACACCGGGGAGCTGTTTTTT
CASSYVLNTGELFF
>TRBV5-6|NA|TRBJ1-2
TGTGCCAGCAGCTACCGGGGGGTGAGGACTCCGAGGAATGGCTACACCTTC
CASSYRGVRTPRNGYTF
>TRBV4-1|NA|TRBJ1-3
TGCGCCAGCAGCCAAGATGCCACGAGTGGAAACACCATATATTTT
CASSQDATSGNTIYF
>TRBV18|TRBD2|TRBJ2-5
TGTGCCAGCTCACCACAGGCGGGGGGCCGTCCAGAGACCCAGTACTTC
CASSPQAGGRPETQYF
>TRBV19|TRBD2|TRBJ2-1
TGTGCCAGTAGTACTTCTAGCGGGATATACAATGAGCAGTTCTTC
CASSTSSGIYNEQFF
>TRBV2|NA|TRBJ2-7
TGTGCCAGCATCCCGACAGGCCCCATTGGGGAGCAGTACTTC
CASIPTGPIGEQYF
>TRBV29-1|NA|TRBJ2-5
TGCAGCGTTGATCCGGGAAATAAAGAGACCCAGTACTTC
CSVDPGNKETQYF
>TRBV10-3|NA|TRBJ1-2
TGTGCCATCAGTGGCCTACAGGGTGGGCCCTCGGGTGGCTACACCTTC
CAISGLQGGPSGGYTF
>TRBV12-5|TRBD1|TRBJ1-1
TGTGCTAGTGGTCTGACAGGGGTTGTATTAGAGAACACTGAAGCTTTCTTT
CASGLTGVVLENTEAFF
>TRBV28|TRBD2|TRBJ2-5
TGTGCCAGCAGTCTGACTAGCCGGGAGACCCAGTACTTC
CASSLTSRETQYF
>TRBV29-1|NA|TRBJ2-1
TGCAGCGTTTACCTGAACTCGAATGAGCAGTTCTTC
CSVYLNSNEQFF
>TRBV19|NA|TRBJ1-3
TGTGCCAGTAGTATTTCGACAGAAAGAAACACCATATATTTT
CASSISTERNTIYF
>TRBV10-1|NA|TRBJ2-5
TGCGCCAGCAGTGATGCGGGGATCCAAGAGACCCAGTACTTC
CASSDAGIQETQYF
>TRBV28|NA|TRBJ2-4
TGTGCCAGCAGTGTCGCACCCCGGGAGCAGTACTTC
CASSVAPREQYF
>TRBV13|TRBD1|TRBJ2-7
TGTGCCAGCAGCCTATCCGCCCCCCGGGACAGGGGGGGAGAGCAGTACTTC
CASSLSAPRDRGGEQYF
>TRBV28|NA|TRBJ1-4
TGTGCCAGCAGTTCTCTAGTCGGGGGGATAGGAGAAAAACTGTTTTTT
CASSSLVGGIGEKLFF
>TRBV3-1/TRBV3-2|NA|TRBJ2-7
TGTGCCAGCAGCCGGCTAGCAGTACCTTACGAGCAGTACTTC
CASSRLAVPYEQYF